A single sample is the source of the 27 T cell receptor beta chains below, sequenced in a study of blood T cell repertoires in COVID-19. The repertoire was sequenced with immunoSEQ multiplex PCR; TCRdb's copy has only in-frame clones and lacks some. The sample consists of 250,000 to 400,000 clones, about nine tenths of them appearing once. Material for sequencing was peripheral blood. These receptors came from a woman under 40 with COVID-19, enrolled during active disease.

V usage is TRBV27 and J usage is TRBJ1-2; TRBD1 might be the D (5 bases). Trimming left V 0 bases short and J 6 bases short, with 8 bases between. The CDR3 has 13 residues. Looked up from germline, CDR1 is MNHEY and CDR2 is SMNVEV (reference sequence). CDR3 in DNA: TGTGCCAGCAGTTTATCAGGGGATAATGGCTACACCTTC. Translating it yields CASSLSGDNGYTF.

The chain couples TRBV19 to TRBJ2-2; 7 bases map to TRBD2. CDR1 and CDR2 (germline): LNHDA, SQIVND (reference sequence). CDR3 length equals 15 residues. Germline trimming cut 7 bases from V and 7 bases from J; bases unmatched to any gene: 12. CDR3 loop: CASTSRGGVVGELFF. The DNA of the CDR3 is TGTGCCAGTACCTCACGCGGGGGTGTGGTCGGGGAGCTGTTTTTT. Together with reference TRBV19 and TRBJ2-2, the CDR3 gives the full variable domain: DGGITQSPKYLFRKEGQNVTLSCEQNLNHDAMYWYRQDPGQGLRLIYYSQIVNDFQKGDIAEGYSVSREKKESFPLTVTSAQKNPTAFYLCASTSRGGVVGELFFGEGSRLTVL.

The chain links TRBV28 to TRBJ2-1; TRBD2 matches at 10 bases. This CDR3 is built from 15 residues. The germline V gene has CDR1 MDHEN and CDR2 SYDVKM. The V and J ends lost 3 bases and 9 bases, in that order; junction bases with no gene match: 8. The CDR3 is CASSFPTSGKGEQFF. CDR3 DNA: TGTGCCAGCAGTTTCCCAACTAGCGGGAAGGGTGAGCAGTTCTTC.

The chain joins TRBV2 to TRBJ2-7; the match to TRBD2 covers 9 bases. The CDR3 sequence is 14 residues long. The V gene end was trimmed by 3 bases and the J gene end by 4 bases; junction bases not matched to a gene: 4. Germline loops: CDR1 SNHLY, CDR2 FYNNEI. DNA of the CDR3: TGTGCCAGCAGTGAGAGGCGGGAGGGTTACGAGCAGTACTTC. Amino acids: CASSERREGYEQYF.

The chain links TRBV6-5 to TRBJ1-2, with 7 bases lining up with TRBD1. In germline, CDR1 is MNHEY, CDR2 SVGAGI. With 6 bases clipped from V and 4 bases from J, the junction kept 11 bases outside the gene matches. This CDR3 has 15 residues. Here the CDR3 DNA reads TGTGCCAGCAGGCCTTACCCAGGGGGATCCTATGGCTACACCTTC. Translating gives CASRPYPGGSYGYTF.

The chain joins TRBV2 to TRBJ2-2, with TRBD2 matching over 9 bases. V was clipped by 6 bases and J by 0 bases; unmatched bases: 11. Germline lookup yields CDR1 SNHLY and CDR2 FYNNEI. This CDR3 is 18 amino acids long. The CDR3 is CASSHIISGRSNTGELFF. The CDR3, as DNA: TGTGCCAGCAGCCACATAATAAGCGGGAGGTCGAACACCGGGGAGCTGTTTTTT.

This clone appeared once. The chain couples TRBV5-1 to TRBJ2-1; 7 bases align to TRBD1. CDR3 length: 15 residues. Germline CDR1 reads SGHRS; CDR2 reads YFSETQ. Trimming cost V 4 bases and J 6 bases; bases outside gene matches: 10. This chain's CDR3 is CASSHDPAGGNEQFF. CDR3 bases: TGCGCCAGCAGCCACGACCCGGCAGGGGGCAATGAGCAGTTCTTC.

The chain has TRBV10-2 and TRBJ2-7; 12 bases are shared with TRBD2. The germline gives CDR1 WSHSY, CDR2 SAAADI. CDR3 length: 16 residues. The V and J ends lost 5 bases and 3 bases, in that order; junction bases with no gene match: 8. This CDR3 reads CASSQTTSGSLYEQYF. CDR3 coding DNA: TGCGCCAGCAGTCAAACGACTAGCGGGAGTCTCTACGAGCAGTACTTC.

The chain carries TRBV2 and TRBJ1-1; D unresolved. This CDR3 comprises 12 residues. CDR1 is SNHLY and CDR2 is FYNNEI in the germline V gene. V shed 4 bases and J shed 5 bases, with 8 bases lying between them. The CDR3 region has the DNA TGTGCCAGCAGTGGCGGGAGGACTGAAGCTTTCTTT. Its translation: CASSGGRTEAFF.

The gene calls are TRBV12-3 or TRBV12-4 and TRBJ1-2; D is unresolved. The CDR3 consists of 13 residues. Trimming took off 0 bases at V and 5 bases at J, with 7 bases between the two ends. The CDR3 nucleotides are TGTGCCAGCAGTTTAGCGGCAGCGTATGGCTACACCTTC. Translation gives CASSLAAAYGYTF.

The V and J genes are TRBV10-2 and TRBJ1-2; no clear D. CDR3 length: 14 amino acids. The V gene's germline CDR1 is WSHSY and CDR2 SAAADI. Trimming removed 2 bases from V and 6 bases from J, with 13 bases in between. CDR3 nucleotides: TGCGCCAGCAGTGAGGGTTCCGTGGCGGATGGCTACACCTTC. Its protein product is CASSEGSVADGYTF.

This chain uses TRBV27 with TRBJ1-2; 7 positions match TRBD1. Trimming cost V 8 bases and J 4 bases; bases outside gene matches: 16. Germline V CDR1 and CDR2: MNHEY, SMNVEV (reference sequence). This CDR3 contains 16 residues. The CDR3 bases are TGTGCCAGCCTCCCCGGAGGTACAGGGGTGGGCTATGGCTACACCTTC. Translating it yields CASLPGGTGVGYGYTF.

V gene TRBV20-1 combines with J gene TRBJ2-1; maybe TRBD2 (5 bases). Germline CDR1 reads DFQATT; CDR2 reads SNEGSKA (reference sequence). This CDR3 spans 15 amino acids. Trimming left V 3 bases short and J 0 bases short, with 12 bases between. The CDR3 here is CSASPARGSYNEQFF. CDR3 nucleotide sequence: TGCAGTGCTAGTCCTGCTCGGGGCTCCTACAATGAGCAGTTCTTC.

V gene TRBV12-3 or TRBV12-4 combines with J gene TRBJ1-1; D gene uncertain. This CDR3 is built from 12 residues. V lost 2 bases and J lost 3, with 4 bases in between. As DNA, the CDR3 is TGTGCCAGCAGTTTATCAGACACTGAAGCTTTCTTT. This sequence encodes CASSLSDTEAFF.

The genes are TRBV7-2 and TRBJ1-2; the D is unclear. Trimming shortened V by 0 bases and J by 5 bases, and 10 bases separated the two germline ends. Germline-derived CDR1 and CDR2 are SGHTA and FQGNSA. CDR3 size: 14 residues. CDR3 sequence: CASSLAPVLYGYTF. The CDR3 DNA reads TGTGCCAGCAGCTTAGCCCCAGTCTTATATGGCTACACCTTC.

This clone appeared a single time. This chain links TRBV4-2 with TRBJ2-3; 10 bases agree with TRBD2. This CDR3 contains 17 residues. J gave up 0 bases and V 7 bases, and 10 bases lay outside the gene matches. From germline, CDR1 is LGHNA and CDR2 YNFKEQ. DNA for the CDR3: TGTGCCAGCACCAAGACCCTTAGCGGGGGGAGCACAGATACGCAGTATTTT. It is translated as CASTKTLSGGSTDTQYF.

The genes are TRBV6-1 and TRBJ2-7; 11 nucleotides match TRBD1. J gave up 4 bases and V 4 bases, and 9 bases lay outside the gene matches. CDR3 size: 16 residues. Germline V gene sequence: CDR1 MNHNS, CDR2 SASEGT. DNA for the CDR3: TGTGCCAGCAGTGCGGGATGGACAGGGGGCTTGTACGAGCAGTACTTC. Its protein is CASSAGWTGGLYEQYF.

The rearrangement joins TRBV5-8 to TRBJ1-5; 8 nucleotides line up with TRBD1. V shed 4 bases, J shed 5 bases, and the junction held 11 bases outside the gene matches. The CDR3 contains 16 residues. Looked up from germline, CDR1 is SGHTS and CDR2 is YDEGEE. CDR3 in amino acids: CASSRFYGQGDQPQHF. DNA for the CDR3: TGTGCCAGCAGCCGTTTCTACGGACAGGGCGATCAGCCCCAGCATTTT.

Only one count was recorded for this clone. The V and J genes are TRBV7-2 and TRBJ1-1, with D hard to call. Germline CDR1 reads SGHTA; CDR2 reads FQGNSA. The CDR3 consists of 13 residues. V gave up 3 bases and J gave up 1 base, with 6 bases separating them. This chain's CDR3 is CASSFAGNTEAFF. For the CDR3, the DNA is TGTGCCAGCAGCTTCGCAGGGAACACTGAAGCTTTCTTT. Looking up the rest from reference TRBV7-2 and TRBJ1-1 gives the full variable domain: GAGVSQSPSNKVTEKGKDVELRCDPISGHTALYWYRQSLGQGLEFLIYFQGNSAPDKSGLPSDRFSAERTGGSVSTLTIQRTQQEDSAVYLCASSFAGNTEAFFGQGTRLTVV.

The CDR3 here is CASSRDFDNEQFF. In DNA form, the CDR3 reads TGTGCCAGCAGCCGCGACTTTGACAATGAGCAGTTCTTC. The rearrangement joins TRBV9 to TRBJ2-1; D call uncertain. This CDR3 comprises 13 residues. Trimming cost V 4 bases and J 5 bases, with 10 bases left between them. From germline, CDR1 is SGDLS and CDR2 YYNGEE. Using reference TRBV9 and TRBJ2-1 for the parts outside the CDR3, the full variable domain is DSGVTQTPKHLITATGQRVTLRCSPRSGDLSVYWYQQSLDQGLQFLIQYYNGEERAKGNILERFSAQQFPDLHSELNLSSLELGDSALYFCASSRDFDNEQFFGPGTRLTVL.

The V gene is TRBV3-1 (or the pseudogene TRBV3-2), the J gene TRBJ2-7, with a tentative D call TRBD2 (5 bases). Trimming took 6 bases from V and 4 from J, leaving 16 bases between them. Germline lookup yields CDR1 LGHDT and CDR2 YNNKEL (reference sequence). The CDR3 has 14 residues. The CDR3 coding sequence is TGTGCCAGCAGTAGGTACGAGGGCGGGTACGAGCAGTACTTC. It specifies CASSRYEGGYEQYF.

The chain carries TRBV11-2 and TRBJ1-2; no firm D call. This CDR3 has 13 amino acids. Germline assignment: CDR1 SGHAT and CDR2 FQNNGV. V lost 5 bases and J 2 bases, leaving 9 bases between the germline ends. The CDR3 DNA follows: TGTGCCAGCAGCCCGACTGGCAACTATGGCTACACCTTC. The encoded protein is CASSPTGNYGYTF.

V and J are TRBV19 and TRBJ2-1, with TRBD1 matching 7 bases. V trimming: 5 bases; J trimming: 4 bases; junction bases outside the gene matches: 5. Germline V gene data show CDR1 as LNHDA and CDR2 as SQIVND (reference sequence). The CDR3 is made up of 14 amino acids. DNA for the CDR3: TGTGCCAGTAGTGCCCGGGACAGTTACAATGAGCAGTTCTTC. Translated: CASSARDSYNEQFF.

The CDR3: CASSQDLWTSGMGSTDTQYF. In nucleotides, the CDR3 is TGTGCCAGCAGCCAAGATTTATGGACTAGCGGGATGGGTAGCACAGATACGCAGTATTTT. This chain joins TRBV3-1 (or the pseudogene TRBV3-2) and TRBJ2-3, with TRBD2 identical over 12 bases. With V trimmed by 0 bases and J by 0 bases, 10 bases remained unmatched. Germline CDR1 is LGHDT and CDR2 is YNNKEL (reference sequence). CDR3 size: 20 residues.

This clone appeared a single time. The chain uses TRBV5-1 and TRBJ1-6; 9 bases match TRBD1. This CDR3 contains 14 residues. The germline V gene has CDR1 SGHRS and CDR2 YFSETQ. Losses at the gene ends were 7 bases for V and 10 bases for J; bases not matched to a gene: 9. The CDR3 coding sequence is TGCGCCAGCGGTCCGGGACAGGGCCACTCACCCCTCCACTTT. It encodes CASGPGQGHSPLHF.

The gene calls are TRBV5-4 and TRBJ2-1; 10 bases fit TRBD2. The CDR3 is 14 amino acids. The V segment lost 0 bases and the J segment 9 bases; nucleotides outside the gene matches: 3. The germline V gene encodes CDR1 SGHNT and CDR2 YYREEE (reference sequence). The CDR3 loop reads CASSLVASGSEQFF. The CDR3 bases are TGTGCCAGCAGCTTGGTAGCTAGCGGGAGTGAGCAGTTCTTC.

The CDR3 reads CSARTGTGANVLTF. The CDR3 nucleotides read TGCAGCGCCCGGACAGGGACTGGGGCCAACGTCCTGACTTTC. J is TRBJ2-6 and V is TRBV29-1; 8 bases agree with TRBD1. Losses at the gene ends were 7 bases for V and 2 bases for J; bases not matched to a gene: 4. CDR1 and CDR2 from the germline V gene are SQVTM and ANQGSEA. The CDR3 totals 14 residues.